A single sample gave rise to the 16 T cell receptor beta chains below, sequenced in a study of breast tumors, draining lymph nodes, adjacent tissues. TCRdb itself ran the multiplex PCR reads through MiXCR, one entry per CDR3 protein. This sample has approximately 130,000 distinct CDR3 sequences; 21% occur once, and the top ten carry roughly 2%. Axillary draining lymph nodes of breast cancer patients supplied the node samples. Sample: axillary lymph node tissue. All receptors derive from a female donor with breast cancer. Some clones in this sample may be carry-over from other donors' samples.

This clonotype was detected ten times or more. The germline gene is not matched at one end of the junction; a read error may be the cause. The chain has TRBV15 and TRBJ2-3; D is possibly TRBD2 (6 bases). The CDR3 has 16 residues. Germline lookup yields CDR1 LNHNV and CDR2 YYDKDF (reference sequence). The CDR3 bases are TGTGCCACCAGCGCGACGCGGGGTATTAGCACAAATACGCAGTATTTT. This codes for CATSATRGISTNTQYF.

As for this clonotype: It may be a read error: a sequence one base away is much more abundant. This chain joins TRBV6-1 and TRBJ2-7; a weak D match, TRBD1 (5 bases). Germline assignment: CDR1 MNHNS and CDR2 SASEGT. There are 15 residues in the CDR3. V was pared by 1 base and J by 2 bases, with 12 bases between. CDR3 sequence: CASSEDRSSAYEQYF. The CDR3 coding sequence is TGTGCCAGCAGTGAAGACAGGTCCAGTGCCTACGAGCAGTACTTC.

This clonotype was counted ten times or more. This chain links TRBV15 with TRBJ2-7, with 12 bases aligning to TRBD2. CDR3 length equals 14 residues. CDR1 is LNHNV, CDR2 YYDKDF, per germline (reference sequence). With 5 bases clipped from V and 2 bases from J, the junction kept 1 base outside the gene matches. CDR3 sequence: CATSASGRAYEQYF. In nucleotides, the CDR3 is TGTGCCACCAGCGCTAGCGGGAGGGCCTACGAGCAGTACTTC.

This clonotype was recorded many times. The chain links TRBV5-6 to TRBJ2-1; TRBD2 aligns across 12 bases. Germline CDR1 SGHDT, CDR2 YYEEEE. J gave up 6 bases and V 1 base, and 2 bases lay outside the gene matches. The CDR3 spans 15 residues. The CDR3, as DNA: TGTGCCAGCAGCTTGACTAGCGGGGGGTTCAATGAGCAGTTCTTC. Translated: CASSLTSGGFNEQFF.

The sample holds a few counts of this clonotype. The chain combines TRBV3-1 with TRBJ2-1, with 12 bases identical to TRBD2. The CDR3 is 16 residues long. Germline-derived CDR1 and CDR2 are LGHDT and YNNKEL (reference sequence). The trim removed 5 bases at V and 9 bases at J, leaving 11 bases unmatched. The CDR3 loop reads CASSSGLAGTTIEQFF. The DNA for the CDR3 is TGTGCCAGCAGCTCCGGACTAGCGGGGACTACAATTGAGCAGTTCTTC.

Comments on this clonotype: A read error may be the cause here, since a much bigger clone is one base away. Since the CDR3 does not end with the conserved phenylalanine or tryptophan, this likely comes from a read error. The CDR3 nucleotides read TGCGCCAGCAGCTTGATTGGCTCCGGGGCCCCGAACACCGGGGAGCTGTTTTCT. Translating it yields CASSLIGSGAPNTGELFS. This chain uses TRBV5-1 with TRBJ2-2, with D possibly being TRBD1 or TRBD2 (5 bases each). In germline, CDR1 is SGHRS, CDR2 YFSETQ. The CDR3 runs 18 residues. Trimming removed 1 base at V and 0 bases at J, with 16 bases between.

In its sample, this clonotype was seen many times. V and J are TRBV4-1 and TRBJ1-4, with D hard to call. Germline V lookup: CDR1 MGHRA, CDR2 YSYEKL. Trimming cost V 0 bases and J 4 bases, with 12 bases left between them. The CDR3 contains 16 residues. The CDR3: CASSQDFRQVNEKLFF. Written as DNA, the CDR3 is TGCGCCAGCAGCCAAGATTTCAGACAAGTTAATGAAAAACTGTTTTTT.

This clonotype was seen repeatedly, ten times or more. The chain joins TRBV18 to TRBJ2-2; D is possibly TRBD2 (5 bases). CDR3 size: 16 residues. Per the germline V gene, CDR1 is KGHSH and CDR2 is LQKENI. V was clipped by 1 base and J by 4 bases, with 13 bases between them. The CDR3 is CASSPLSGMGTGELFF. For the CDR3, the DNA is TGTGCCAGCTCACCACTGTCGGGGATGGGCACCGGGGAGCTGTTTTTT. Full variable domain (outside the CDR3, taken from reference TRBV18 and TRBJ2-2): NAGVMQNPRHLVRRRGQEARLRCSPMKGHSHVYWYRQLPEEGLKFMVYLQKENIIDESGMPKERFSAEFPKEGPSILRIQQVVRGDSAAYFCASSPLSGMGTGELFFGEGSRLTVL.

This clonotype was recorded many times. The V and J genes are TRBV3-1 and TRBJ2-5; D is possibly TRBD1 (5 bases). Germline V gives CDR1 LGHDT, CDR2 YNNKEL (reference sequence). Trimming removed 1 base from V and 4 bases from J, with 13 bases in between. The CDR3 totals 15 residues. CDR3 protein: CASSQVTAGLETQYF. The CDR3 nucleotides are TGTGCCAGCAGCCAAGTCACGGCAGGGCTAGAGACCCAGTACTTC.

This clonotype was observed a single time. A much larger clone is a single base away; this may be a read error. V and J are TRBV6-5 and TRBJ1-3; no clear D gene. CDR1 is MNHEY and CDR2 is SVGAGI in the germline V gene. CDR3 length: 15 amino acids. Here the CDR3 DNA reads TGTGCCAGCAGTTACGACGCGTTCTCTGGAAACACCATATGTTTT. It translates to CASSYDAFSGNTICF.

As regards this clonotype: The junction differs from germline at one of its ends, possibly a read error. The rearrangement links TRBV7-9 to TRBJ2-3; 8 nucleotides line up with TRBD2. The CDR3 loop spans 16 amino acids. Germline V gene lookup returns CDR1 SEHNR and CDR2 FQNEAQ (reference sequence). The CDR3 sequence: CAGSRAGGGGIDTQYF. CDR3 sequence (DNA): TGTGCCGGCAGCCGGGCGGGGGGCGGGGGAATCGATACGCAGTATTTT.

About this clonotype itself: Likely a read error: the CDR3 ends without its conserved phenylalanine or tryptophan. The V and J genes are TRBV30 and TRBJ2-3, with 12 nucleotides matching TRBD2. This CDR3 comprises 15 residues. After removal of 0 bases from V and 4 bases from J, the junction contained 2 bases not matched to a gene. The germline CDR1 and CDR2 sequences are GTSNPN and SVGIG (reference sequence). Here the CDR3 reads CAWSVSSGRADTQYL. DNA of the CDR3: TGTGCCTGGAGTGTTTCTAGCGGGAGGGCAGATACGCAGTATCTT.

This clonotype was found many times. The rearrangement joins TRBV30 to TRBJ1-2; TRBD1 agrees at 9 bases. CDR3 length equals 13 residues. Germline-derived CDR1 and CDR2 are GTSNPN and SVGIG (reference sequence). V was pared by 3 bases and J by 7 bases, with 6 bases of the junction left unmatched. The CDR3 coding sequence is TGTGCCTGGAGCACGGGACAGGGACGTGGCTACACCTTC. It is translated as CAWSTGQGRGYTF. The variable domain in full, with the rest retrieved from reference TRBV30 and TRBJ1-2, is SQTIHQWPATLVQPVGSPLSLECTVEGTSNPNLYWYRQAAGRGLQLLFYSVGIGQISSEVPQNLSASRPQDRQFILSSKKLLLSDSGFYLCAWSTGQGRGYTFGSGTRLTVV.

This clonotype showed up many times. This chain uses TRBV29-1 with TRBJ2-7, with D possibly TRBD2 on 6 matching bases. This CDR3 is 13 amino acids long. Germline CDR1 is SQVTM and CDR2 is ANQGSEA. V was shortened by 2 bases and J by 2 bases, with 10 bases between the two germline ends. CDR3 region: CSVESGETYEQYF. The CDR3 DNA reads TGCAGCGTTGAATCGGGGGAAACCTACGAGCAGTACTTC.

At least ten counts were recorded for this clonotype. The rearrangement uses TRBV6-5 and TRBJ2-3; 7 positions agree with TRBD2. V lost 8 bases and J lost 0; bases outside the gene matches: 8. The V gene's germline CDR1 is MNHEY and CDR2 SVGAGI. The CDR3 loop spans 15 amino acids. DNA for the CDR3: TGTGCCAGCGGAATAGCGGGCATTAGCACAGATACGCAGTATTTT. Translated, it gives CASGIAGISTDTQYF.

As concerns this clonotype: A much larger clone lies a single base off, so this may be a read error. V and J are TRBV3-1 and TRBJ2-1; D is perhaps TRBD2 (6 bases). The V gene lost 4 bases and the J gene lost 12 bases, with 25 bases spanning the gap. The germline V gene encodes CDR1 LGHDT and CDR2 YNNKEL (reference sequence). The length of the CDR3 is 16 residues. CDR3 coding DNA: TGTGCCAGCAGCCGAAAAGCGGGCCCCCCTGGAGATGGGCAGTTCTTC. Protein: CASSRKAGPPGDGQFF.